This T cell receptor (beta chain) was observed in a study of regulatory T cells in long-lasting Graves disease. On the study more broadly: Persistent Graves' disease denoted over 5 years of antithyroid drugs plus positive TSH receptor antibodies.

As to time point: persistent/refractory GD, antithyroid drugs over 5 years with positive TRAb. Extracted PBMC RNA gave rise to the TCR library. Germline V gives CDR1 KGHSH, CDR2 LQKENI. The CDR3 contains 11 residues. Trimming left V 9 bases short and J 4 bases short, with 9 bases between. This clonotype was picked up one time. With iRepertoire HTBI primers and Arm-PCR of CDR3 regions, TCR beta libraries were built. TCRdb re-analysed the multiplex PCR reads in MiXCR, keeping a single row per CDR3 protein. The table records approximately 350,000 distinct CDR3 sequences, approximately 23% of them present only once.

The gene calls are TRBV18 and TRBJ1-1; a possible D gene is TRBD1 (6 bases). This clonotype originated in a woman aged 40 to 49 with Graves disease. Sequencing was performed on peripheral blood mononuclear cells (PBMCs), taken when the disease was refractory, from a patient treated with antithyroid drugs. DNA of the CDR3: TGTGCCAGTTTGACAGGCACTGAAGCTTTCTTT. Its translation: CASLTGTEAFF.